This is a list of T cell receptor beta chains from one sample in a study of blood T cell repertoires in COVID-19. Sequencing was performed with immunoSEQ multiplex PCR; in TCRdb, only in-frame clones are kept and a portion is missing. The repertoire holds 300,000 to 350,000 clones, with roughly 86% as singletons. Sequenced: PBMCs or T cells enriched from blood (not recorded which). The receptors here all came from a woman in her 30s who had been exposed to COVID-19. CDR3s include the opening cysteine and the closing phenylalanine or tryptophan. The order of the fields is CDR3 length, V gene, J gene, clone size, CDR3 protein. Clone size is stated in some rows and not others, as once, few, many or a class when expanded.

len: 14; v_gene: TRBV6-5; j_gene: TRBJ1-2; abundance: once; CDR3aa: CASRLGQIRGGYTF
len: 15; v_gene: TRBV6-5; j_gene: TRBJ1-1; abundance: NA; CDR3aa: CASRGVQAPTTEAFF
len: 11; v_gene: TRBV7-9; j_gene: TRBJ1-1; abundance: NA; CDR3aa: CASRSRTEAFF
len: 14; v_gene: TRBV2; j_gene: TRBJ1-1; abundance: NA; CDR3aa: CASRDRGSETEAFF
len: 14; v_gene: TRBV6-5; j_gene: TRBJ1-6; abundance: NA; CDR3aa: CASQTDRGNSPLHF
len: 14; v_gene: TRBV6-1; j_gene: TRBJ2-2; abundance: NA; CDR3aa: CASREGLDTGELFF
len: 13; v_gene: TRBV19; j_gene: TRBJ2-1; abundance: NA; CDR3aa: CASSIRPDREQFF
len: 15; v_gene: TRBV28; j_gene: TRBJ1-5; abundance: NA; CDR3aa: CASSFGGLSNQPQHF
len: 15; v_gene: TRBV28; j_gene: TRBJ1-2; abundance: once; CDR3aa: CASSFGDRDIYGYTF
len: 13; v_gene: TRBV11-2; j_gene: TRBJ2-7; abundance: NA; CDR3aa: CASSSDRVGEQYF
len: 15; v_gene: TRBV9; j_gene: TRBJ1-3; abundance: NA; CDR3aa: CASSARQSSGNTIYF
len: 16; v_gene: TRBV28; j_gene: TRBJ1-2; abundance: NA; CDR3aa: CASSPPYRPSNYGYTF
len: 19; v_gene: TRBV7-8; j_gene: TRBJ2-3; abundance: few; CDR3aa: CASSSIAGDGEMDTDTQYF
len: 16; v_gene: TRBV2; j_gene: TRBJ2-3; abundance: once; CDR3aa: CASRGLAGAPTDTQYF
len: 14; v_gene: TRBV7-2; j_gene: TRBJ1-3; abundance: NA; CDR3aa: CASSGSDTENTIYF
len: 15; v_gene: TRBV7-9; j_gene: TRBJ2-2; abundance: NA; CDR3aa: CASINNGGGTGELFF
len: 12; v_gene: TRBV3-1/TRBV3-2; j_gene: TRBJ2-5; abundance: NA; CDR3aa: CAISRGQETQYF
len: 15; v_gene: TRBV5-1; j_gene: TRBJ2-2; abundance: NA; CDR3aa: CASSDTGANTGELFF
len: 15; v_gene: TRBV28; j_gene: TRBJ2-7; abundance: few; CDR3aa: CASSSRTSGRGEQYF
len: 13; v_gene: TRBV5-1; j_gene: TRBJ1-1; abundance: NA; CDR3aa: CASSLAGNTEAFF
len: 21; v_gene: TRBV9; j_gene: TRBJ2-3; abundance: NA; CDR3aa: CASSVVSGLAGVFPLFDTQYF
len: 16; v_gene: TRBV4-1; j_gene: TRBJ1-4; abundance: NA; CDR3aa: CASSPLWTGFNEKLFF
len: 15; v_gene: TRBV15; j_gene: TRBJ1-5; abundance: NA; CDR3aa: CATVRDRALDQPQHF
len: 15; v_gene: TRBV30; j_gene: TRBJ2-2; abundance: NA; CDR3aa: CAWSSKTGPAGELFF
len: 17; v_gene: TRBV5-4; j_gene: TRBJ2-1; abundance: NA; CDR3aa: CASSLARERVSYNEQFF
len: 17; v_gene: TRBV4-1; j_gene: TRBJ1-2; abundance: NA; CDR3aa: CASSQDPAGANNYGYTF
len: 13; v_gene: TRBV30; j_gene: TRBJ2-2; abundance: NA; CDR3aa: CAWDRANTGELFF
len: 13; v_gene: TRBV4-2; j_gene: TRBJ2-1; abundance: once; CDR3aa: CASSHRLFNEQFF
len: 12; v_gene: TRBV2; j_gene: TRBJ1-6; abundance: NA; CDR3aa: CASSLNNSPLHF
len: 15; v_gene: TRBV9; j_gene: TRBJ2-3; abundance: NA; CDR3aa: CASSLAGGDTDTQYF
len: 19; v_gene: TRBV18; j_gene: TRBJ2-1; abundance: NA; CDR3aa: CASSPLALASSSSYNEQFF
len: 16; v_gene: TRBV10-3; j_gene: TRBJ1-3; abundance: NA; CDR3aa: CAIRPGQGISGNTIYF
len: 14; v_gene: TRBV18; j_gene: TRBJ2-7; abundance: once; CDR3aa: CASSPTGGSYEQYF
len: 17; v_gene: TRBV5-6; j_gene: TRBJ2-5; abundance: few; CDR3aa: CASSWGSGRAGQETQYF
len: 13; v_gene: TRBV18; j_gene: TRBJ1-2; abundance: few; CDR3aa: CASSPGSGDGYTF